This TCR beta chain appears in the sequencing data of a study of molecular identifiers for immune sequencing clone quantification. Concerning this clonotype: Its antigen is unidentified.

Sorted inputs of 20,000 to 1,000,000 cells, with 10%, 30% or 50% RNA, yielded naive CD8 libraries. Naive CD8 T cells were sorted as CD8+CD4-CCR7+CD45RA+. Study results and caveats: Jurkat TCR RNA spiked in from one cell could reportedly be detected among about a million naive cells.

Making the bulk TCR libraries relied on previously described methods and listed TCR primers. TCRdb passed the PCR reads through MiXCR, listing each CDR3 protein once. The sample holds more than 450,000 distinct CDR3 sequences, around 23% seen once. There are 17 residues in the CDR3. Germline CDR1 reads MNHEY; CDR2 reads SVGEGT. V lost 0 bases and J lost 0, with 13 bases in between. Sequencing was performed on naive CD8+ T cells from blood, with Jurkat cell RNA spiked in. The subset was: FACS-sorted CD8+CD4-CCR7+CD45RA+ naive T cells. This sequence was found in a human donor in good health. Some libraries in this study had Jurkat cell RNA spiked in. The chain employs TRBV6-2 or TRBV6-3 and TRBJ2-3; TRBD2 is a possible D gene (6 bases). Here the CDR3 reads CASSYSKEGRSTDTQYF. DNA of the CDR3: TGTGCCAGCAGTTACTCGAAGGAGGGTAGGAGCACAGATACGCAGTATTTT.